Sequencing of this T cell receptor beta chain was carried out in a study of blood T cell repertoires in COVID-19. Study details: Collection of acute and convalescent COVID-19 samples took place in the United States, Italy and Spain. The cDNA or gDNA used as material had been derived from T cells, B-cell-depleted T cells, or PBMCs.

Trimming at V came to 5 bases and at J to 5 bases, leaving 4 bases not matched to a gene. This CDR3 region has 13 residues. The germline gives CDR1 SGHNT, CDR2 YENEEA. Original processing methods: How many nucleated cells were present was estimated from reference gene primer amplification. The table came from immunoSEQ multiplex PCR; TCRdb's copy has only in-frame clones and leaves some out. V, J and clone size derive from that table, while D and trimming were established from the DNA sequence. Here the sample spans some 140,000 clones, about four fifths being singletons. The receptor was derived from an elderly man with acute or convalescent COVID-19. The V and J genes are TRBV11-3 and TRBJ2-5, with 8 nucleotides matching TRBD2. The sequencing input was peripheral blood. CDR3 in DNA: TGTGCCAGCAGCCGGGGGGGCGATGAGACCCAGTACTTC. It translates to CASSRGGDETQYF.